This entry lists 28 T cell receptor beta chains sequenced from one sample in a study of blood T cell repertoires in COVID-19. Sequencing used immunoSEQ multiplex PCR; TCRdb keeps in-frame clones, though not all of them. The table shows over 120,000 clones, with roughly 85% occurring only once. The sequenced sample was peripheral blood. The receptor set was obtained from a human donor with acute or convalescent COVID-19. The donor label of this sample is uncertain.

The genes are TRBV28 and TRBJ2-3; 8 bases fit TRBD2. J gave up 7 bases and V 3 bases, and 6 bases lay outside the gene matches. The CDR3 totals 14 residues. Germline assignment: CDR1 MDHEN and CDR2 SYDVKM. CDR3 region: CASSFSAGGYTQYF. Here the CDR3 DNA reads TGTGCCAGCAGTTTTTCGGCGGGGGGTTATACGCAGTATTTT.

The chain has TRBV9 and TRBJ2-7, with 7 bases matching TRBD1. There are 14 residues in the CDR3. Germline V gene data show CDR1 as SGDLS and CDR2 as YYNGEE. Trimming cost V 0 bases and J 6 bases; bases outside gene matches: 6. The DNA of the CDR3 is TGTGCCAGCAGCGTAGCCCATGCAGGGGGCGAGCAGTACTTC. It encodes CASSVAHAGGEQYF.

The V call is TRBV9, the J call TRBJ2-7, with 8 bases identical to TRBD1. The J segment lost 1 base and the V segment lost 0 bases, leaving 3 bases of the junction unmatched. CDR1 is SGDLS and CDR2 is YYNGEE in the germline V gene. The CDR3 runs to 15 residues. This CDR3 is CASSVGQGTSYEQYF. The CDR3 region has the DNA TGTGCCAGCAGCGTAGGACAGGGGACTTCCTACGAGCAGTACTTC.

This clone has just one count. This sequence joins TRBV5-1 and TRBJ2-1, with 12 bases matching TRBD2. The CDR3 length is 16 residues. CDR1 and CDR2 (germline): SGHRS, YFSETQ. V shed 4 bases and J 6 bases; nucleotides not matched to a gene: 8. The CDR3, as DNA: TGCGCCAGCAGCCCTCTAGCGGGAGGGCCGGCCAATGAGCAGTTCTTC. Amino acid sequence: CASSPLAGGPANEQFF.

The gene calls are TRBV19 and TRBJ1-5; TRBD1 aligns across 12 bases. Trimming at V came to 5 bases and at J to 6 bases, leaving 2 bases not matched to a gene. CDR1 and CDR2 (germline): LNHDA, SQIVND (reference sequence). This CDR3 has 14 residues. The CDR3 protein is CASSGTGGGQPQHF. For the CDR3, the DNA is TGTGCCAGTAGTGGGACAGGGGGCGGTCAGCCCCAGCATTTT.

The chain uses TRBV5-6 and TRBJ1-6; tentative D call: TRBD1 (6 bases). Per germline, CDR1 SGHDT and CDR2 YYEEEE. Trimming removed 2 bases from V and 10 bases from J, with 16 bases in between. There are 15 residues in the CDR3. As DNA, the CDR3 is TGTGCCAGCAGCTTTGGCGGACAGAGGGGATCACCCCTCCACTTT. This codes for CASSFGGQRGSPLHF.

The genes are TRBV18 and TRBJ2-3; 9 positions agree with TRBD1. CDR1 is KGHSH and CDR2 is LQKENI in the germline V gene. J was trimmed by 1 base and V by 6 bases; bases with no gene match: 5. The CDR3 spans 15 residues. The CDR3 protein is CASSPGDRGTDTQYF. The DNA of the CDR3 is TGTGCCAGCTCCCCGGGGGACAGGGGCACAGATACGCAGTATTTT.

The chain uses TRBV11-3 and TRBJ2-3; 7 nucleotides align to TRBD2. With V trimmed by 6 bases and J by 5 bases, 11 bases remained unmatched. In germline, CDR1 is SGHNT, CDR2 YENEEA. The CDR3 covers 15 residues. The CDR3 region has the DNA TGTGCCAGCAGTTTGACTAGCTTAACCCAAGATACGCAGTATTTT. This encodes CASSLTSLTQDTQYF. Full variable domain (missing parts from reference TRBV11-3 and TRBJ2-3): EAGVVQSPRYKIIEKKQPVAFWCNPISGHNTLYWYLQNLGQGPELLIRYENEEAVDDSQLPKDRFSAERLKGVDSTLKIQPAELGDSAVYLCASSLTSLTQDTQYFGPGTRLTVL.

CDR3 amino acids: CATSRRQGTNTEAFF. CDR3 DNA sequence: TGTGCCACCAGCAGGAGACAGGGGACCAACACTGAAGCTTTCTTT. The chain employs TRBV15 and TRBJ1-1; 8 nucleotides line up with TRBD1. This CDR3 has 15 residues. The V gene end was trimmed by 3 bases and the J gene end by 2 bases; junction bases not matched to a gene: 5. CDR1 is LNHNV and CDR2 is YYDKDF in the germline V gene (reference sequence).

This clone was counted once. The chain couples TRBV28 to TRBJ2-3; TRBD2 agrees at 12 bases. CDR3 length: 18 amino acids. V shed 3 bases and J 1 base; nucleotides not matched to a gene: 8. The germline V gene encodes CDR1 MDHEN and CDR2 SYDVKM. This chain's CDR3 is CASSLTSGSITRTDTQYF. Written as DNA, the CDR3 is TGTGCCAGCAGTTTGACTAGCGGGAGTATTACACGCACAGATACGCAGTATTTT.

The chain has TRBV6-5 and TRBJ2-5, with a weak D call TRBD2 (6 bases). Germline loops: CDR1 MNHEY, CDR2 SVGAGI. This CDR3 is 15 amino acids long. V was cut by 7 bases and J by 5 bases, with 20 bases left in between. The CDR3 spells CASTTTTTAGETQYF. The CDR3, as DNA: TGTGCCAGCACAACTACTACTACGGCGGGGGAGACCCAGTACTTC.

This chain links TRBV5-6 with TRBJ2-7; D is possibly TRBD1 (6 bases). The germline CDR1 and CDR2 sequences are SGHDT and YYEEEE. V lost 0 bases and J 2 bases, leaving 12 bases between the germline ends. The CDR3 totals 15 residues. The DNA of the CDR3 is TGTGCCAGCAGCTTGGTCAGGGGCCTCACCTACGAGCAGTACTTC. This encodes CASSLVRGLTYEQYF.

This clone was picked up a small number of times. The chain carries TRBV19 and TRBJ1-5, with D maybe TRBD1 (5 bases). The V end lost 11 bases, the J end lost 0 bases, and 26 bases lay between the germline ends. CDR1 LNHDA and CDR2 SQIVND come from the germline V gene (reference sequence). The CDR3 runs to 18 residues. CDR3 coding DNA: TGTGCCTCCCAATTTGGCTTGCAGGGATACTATAGCAATCAGCCCCAGCATTTT. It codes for CASQFGLQGYYSNQPQHF.

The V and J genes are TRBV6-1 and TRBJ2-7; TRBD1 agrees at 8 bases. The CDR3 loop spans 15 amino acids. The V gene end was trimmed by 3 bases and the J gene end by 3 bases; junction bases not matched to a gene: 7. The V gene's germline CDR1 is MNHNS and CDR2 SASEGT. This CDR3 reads CASSERDRPFYEQYF. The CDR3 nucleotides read TGTGCCAGCAGTGAGAGGGACAGGCCTTTCTACGAGCAGTACTTC.

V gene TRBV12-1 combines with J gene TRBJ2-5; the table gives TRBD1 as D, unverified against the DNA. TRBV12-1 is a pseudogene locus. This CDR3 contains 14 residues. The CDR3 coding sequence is TGTGCCAGCAGCTACCGGGACAGGAAAGAGACCCAGTACTTC. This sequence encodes CASSYRDRKETQYF.

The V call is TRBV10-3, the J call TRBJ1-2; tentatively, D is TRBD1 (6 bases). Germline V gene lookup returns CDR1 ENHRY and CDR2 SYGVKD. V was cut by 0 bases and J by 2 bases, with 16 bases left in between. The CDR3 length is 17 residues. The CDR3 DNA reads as TGTGCCATCAGTGAGTCTGGGGGGGGCGGATGGAACTATGGCTACACCTTC. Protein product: CAISESGGGGWNYGYTF.

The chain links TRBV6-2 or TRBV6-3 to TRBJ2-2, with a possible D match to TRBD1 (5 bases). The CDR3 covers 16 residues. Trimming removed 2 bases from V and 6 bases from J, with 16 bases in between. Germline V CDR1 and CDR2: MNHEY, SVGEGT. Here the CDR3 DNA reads TGTGCCAGCAGTTACGTCTCAGGGATCCCCCCCGGGGAGCTGTTTTTT. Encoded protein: CASSYVSGIPPGELFF.

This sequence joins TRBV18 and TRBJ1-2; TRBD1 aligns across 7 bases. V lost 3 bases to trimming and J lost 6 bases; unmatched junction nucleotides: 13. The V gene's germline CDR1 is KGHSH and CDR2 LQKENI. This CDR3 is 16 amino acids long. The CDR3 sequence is CASSPRDSPGEDGYTF. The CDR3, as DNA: TGTGCCAGCTCACCTCGGGACAGCCCCGGAGAGGATGGCTACACCTTC.

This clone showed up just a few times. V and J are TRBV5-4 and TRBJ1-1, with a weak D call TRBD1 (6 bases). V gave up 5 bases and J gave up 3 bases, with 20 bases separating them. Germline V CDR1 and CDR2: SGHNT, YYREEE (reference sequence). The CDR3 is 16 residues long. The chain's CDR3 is CASRPEGGARDTEAFF. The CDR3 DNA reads TGTGCCAGCAGGCCTGAGGGGGGGGCGCGGGACACTGAAGCTTTCTTT.

CDR3 sequence (DNA): TGTGCCAGCAGCTTAGCGTTGGGGGGTGGGGCTTTCTTT. This translates into CASSLALGGGAFF. The rearrangement links TRBV7-8 to TRBJ1-1; D is perhaps TRBD1 (5 bases). Germline values: CDR1 SGHVS, CDR2 FQNEAQ. Trimming removed 0 bases at V and 11 bases at J, with 13 bases between. The CDR3 extends over 13 amino acids.

The CDR3 DNA follows: TGTGCCAGCAGCTCCGCCGGGGAGAGCAATCAGCCCCAGCATTTT. This encodes CASSSAGESNQPQHF. This chain connects TRBV9 to TRBJ1-5; D remains ambiguous. The V end lost 4 bases, the J end lost 1 base, and 12 bases lay between the germline ends. The CDR3 has 15 residues. Germline V gene sequence: CDR1 SGDLS, CDR2 YYNGEE.

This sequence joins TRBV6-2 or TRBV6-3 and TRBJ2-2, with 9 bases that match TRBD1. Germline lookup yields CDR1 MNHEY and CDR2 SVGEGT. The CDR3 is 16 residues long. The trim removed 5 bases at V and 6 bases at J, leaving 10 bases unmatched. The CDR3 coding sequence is TGTGCCAGCAGTCCGACCGGACAGGGGAAATCCGGGGAGCTGTTTTTT. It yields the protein CASSPTGQGKSGELFF.

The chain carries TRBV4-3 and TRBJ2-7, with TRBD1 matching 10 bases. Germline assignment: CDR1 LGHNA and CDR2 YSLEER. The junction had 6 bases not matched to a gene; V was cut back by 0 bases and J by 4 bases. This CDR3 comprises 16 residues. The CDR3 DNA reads TGCGCCAGCAGCCAAGAGGCGGGACAGGGGATATACGAGCAGTACTTC. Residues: CASSQEAGQGIYEQYF.

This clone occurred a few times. CDR3 protein: CASSIDGTGVGYTF. The CDR3 nucleotides read TGTGCCAGTAGTATAGATGGGACTGGGGTTGGCTACACCTTC. The chain employs TRBV19 and TRBJ1-2; TRBD1 might be the D (5 bases). V lost 0 bases to trimming and J lost 7 bases, with 12 bases between them. The CDR3 consists of 14 residues. Germline V lookup: CDR1 LNHDA, CDR2 SQIVND (reference sequence).

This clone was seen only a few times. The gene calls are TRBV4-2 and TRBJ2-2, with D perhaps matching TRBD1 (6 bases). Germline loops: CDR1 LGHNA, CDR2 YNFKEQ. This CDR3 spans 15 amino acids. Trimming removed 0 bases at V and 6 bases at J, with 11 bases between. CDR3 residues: CASSQERRGPGELFF. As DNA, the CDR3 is TGTGCCAGCAGCCAAGAACGCAGGGGCCCCGGGGAGCTGTTTTTT.

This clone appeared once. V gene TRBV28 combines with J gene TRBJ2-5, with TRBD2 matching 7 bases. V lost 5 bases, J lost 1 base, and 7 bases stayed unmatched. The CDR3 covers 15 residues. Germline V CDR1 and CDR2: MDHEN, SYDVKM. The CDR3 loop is CASSPDSGSQETQYF. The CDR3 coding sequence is TGTGCCAGCAGTCCCGATAGCGGGTCCCAAGAGACCCAGTACTTC.

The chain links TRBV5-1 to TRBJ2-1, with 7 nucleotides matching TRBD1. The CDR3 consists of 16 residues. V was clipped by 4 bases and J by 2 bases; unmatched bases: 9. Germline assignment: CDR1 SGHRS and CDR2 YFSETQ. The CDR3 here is CASSRDRTGTYNEQFF. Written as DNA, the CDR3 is TGCGCCAGCAGCCGAGATAGGACAGGTACCTACAATGAGCAGTTCTTC.

Here the CDR3 reads CASTQGMNTEAFF. CDR3 coding DNA: TGTGCCAGCACACAGGGGATGAACACTGAAGCTTTCTTT. The chain links TRBV12-3 or TRBV12-4 to TRBJ1-1; 7 bases match TRBD1. The CDR3 runs to 13 residues. The V and J ends lost 7 bases and 0 bases, in that order; junction bases with no gene match: 2.